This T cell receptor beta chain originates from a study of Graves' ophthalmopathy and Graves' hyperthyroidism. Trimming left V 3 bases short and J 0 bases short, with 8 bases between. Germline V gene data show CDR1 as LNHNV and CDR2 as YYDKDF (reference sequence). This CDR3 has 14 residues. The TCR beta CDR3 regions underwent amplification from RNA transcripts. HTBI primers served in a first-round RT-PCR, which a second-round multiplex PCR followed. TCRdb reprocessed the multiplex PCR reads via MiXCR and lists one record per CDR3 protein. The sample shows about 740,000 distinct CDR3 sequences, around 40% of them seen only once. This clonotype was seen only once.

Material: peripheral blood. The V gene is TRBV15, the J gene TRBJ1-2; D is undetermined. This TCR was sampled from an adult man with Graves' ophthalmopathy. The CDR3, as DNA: TGTGCCACCAGCAGCTTCGGGGCTAACTATGGCTACACCTTC. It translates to CATSSFGANYGYTF.